This TCR beta chain was profiled in a study of blood T cell repertoires in COVID-19. Study as a whole: Spain, Italy and the United States supplied samples that represented acute and convalescent COVID-19. Sample material is recorded as cDNA or gDNA derived from T cells, B-cell-depleted T cells, or PBMCs.

The CDR3 loop spans 15 amino acids. Germline trimming cut 2 bases from V and 3 bases from J; bases unmatched to any gene: 3. Germline V lookup: CDR1 SGDLS, CDR2 YYNGEE. Method: immunoSEQ multiplex PCR; TCRdb's copy keeps in-frame clones and lacks some. Counted here are approximately 130,000 clones, around four fifths occurring once; the ten biggest clones make up approximately 6.3%. This sequence joins TRBV9 and TRBJ1-1; 11 nucleotides align to TRBD1. Sequencing input: peripheral blood. The receptor was isolated from an elderly man with active or convalescent COVID-19. The CDR3 coding sequence is TGTGCCAGCAGCGTGCCGGGACAGGGGGACACTGAAGCTTTCTTT. Amino acids: CASSVPGQGDTEAFF.